A selection of T cell receptor beta chains follows, all from one sample in a study of blood T cell repertoires in COVID-19. Only in-frame clones appear in the TCRdb table, and some are missing; sequencing was by immunoSEQ multiplex PCR. The data contain 140,000 to 150,000 clones, 80% of them singletons. The material sequenced was peripheral blood. These receptor sequences come from a man in his sixties or seventies who had recovered from COVID-19. The conserved cysteine and the conserved F or W are not part of the CDR3 here. Fields, in order: V gene, CDR3 protein.

v_call: TRBV2; cdr3_aa: ASIRGLAGGDEQY
v_call: TRBV28; cdr3_aa: ASRLPGLASYEQY
v_call: TRBV7-6; cdr3_aa: ASSLMTGANQPQH
v_call: TRBV5-6; cdr3_aa: ASSSGTGGVSTEAF
v_call: TRBV6-1; cdr3_aa: ASSETLARTPEQY
v_call: TRBV29-1; cdr3_aa: SVEPSTDTQY
v_call: TRBV12-5; cdr3_aa: ASASGADTQY
v_call: TRBV10-3; cdr3_aa: AISERQNSNQPQH
v_call: TRBV4-1; cdr3_aa: ASSQDPTEATNEKLF
v_call: TRBV5-1; cdr3_aa: ASSLEMSAEQY
v_call: TRBV5-1; cdr3_aa: ASRTSGRVYNEQF
v_call: TRBV5-1; cdr3_aa: ASSLGQGLNAYEQY
v_call: TRBV19; cdr3_aa: ASSMDNSVPATQY
v_call: TRBV4-1; cdr3_aa: ASSPTGASLGGGTDTQY
v_call: TRBV6-5; cdr3_aa: ASSYFSGSPLH
v_call: TRBV6-2/TRBV6-3; cdr3_aa: ASSLWAEETQY
v_call: TRBV12-3/TRBV12-4; cdr3_aa: ASSLSSNYGYT
v_call: TRBV2; cdr3_aa: ASSETSVQF
v_call: TRBV6-5; cdr3_aa: ASSYGDSTDTQY
v_call: TRBV13; cdr3_aa: ASSRRRDPGLADLEQY
v_call: TRBV27; cdr3_aa: ASGKWAGELF